These 25 T cell receptor beta chains were sequenced from one sample in a study of shared clonotypes between healthy human individuals. The method was immunoSEQ multiplex PCR; TCRdb's version includes in-frame clones alone and lacks a portion of them. In the table there are around 83,000 clones, 60% to 80% of which are singletons. The sequencing sample was made of memory CD8+ T cells sorted from blood. Subset specified: CD45RO+ cells pooled with CCR7-negative TemRA cells. The receptors were gathered from a man aged 25-45 years in good health.

The V and J genes are TRBV27 and TRBJ2-1; TRBD2 agrees at 8 bases. The V gene's germline CDR1 is MNHEY and CDR2 SMNVEV (reference sequence). This CDR3 contains 15 residues. The V gene end was trimmed by 7 bases and the J gene end by 0 bases; junction bases not matched to a gene: 5. The CDR3 bases are TGTGCCAGCACCCTGAGCGGGAGCTCCTACAATGAGCAGTTCTTC. Protein product: CASTLSGSSYNEQFF.

V and J are TRBV11-3 and TRBJ2-7; 8 bases are a match to TRBD1. The CDR3 is 14 residues long. Unmatched junction bases numbered 7, after V lost 5 bases and J lost 4 bases. The germline gives CDR1 SGHNT, CDR2 YENEEA. The CDR3 sequence: CASSPGTGEYEQYF. CDR3 nucleotide sequence: TGTGCCAGCAGCCCAGGGACAGGAGAGTACGAGCAGTACTTC.

This clone has at least ten counts. Other DNA sequences in this specimen translate into the identical CDR3. The V gene is TRBV10-2, the J gene TRBJ2-7; no reliable D call. CDR3 length: 15 residues. The V end lost 2 bases, the J end lost 6 bases, and 17 bases lay between the germline ends. Germline assignment: CDR1 WSHSY and CDR2 SAAADI. The CDR3 loop is CASSELTSSFREQYF. CDR3 in DNA: TGCGCCAGCAGTGAGCTGACCTCTTCGTTTCGCGAGCAGTACTTC.

This clone appeared a few times. J is TRBJ1-5 and V is TRBV6-6, with no clear D. The germline V gene encodes CDR1 MNHNY and CDR2 SVGAGI (reference sequence). This CDR3 has 14 residues. Trimming shortened V by 2 bases and J by 0 bases, and 5 bases separated the two germline ends. CDR3 loop: CASSYGGSNQPQHF. The CDR3 nucleotides read TGTGCCAGCAGTTACGGAGGTAGCAATCAGCCCCAGCATTTT.

The chain uses TRBV27 and TRBJ2-1, with D hard to call. Per germline, CDR1 MNHEY and CDR2 SMNVEV (reference sequence). Trimming removed 3 bases from V and 4 bases from J, with 10 bases in between. The CDR3 extends over 14 amino acids. The CDR3 region is CASSFNRGYNEQFF. In nucleotides, the CDR3 is TGTGCCAGCAGTTTCAATCGAGGTTACAATGAGCAGTTCTTC.

The rearrangement links TRBV14 to TRBJ1-5; TRBD1 matches 9 bases. Germline loops: CDR1 SGHDN, CDR2 FVKESK. The CDR3 runs to 15 residues. The ends lost 4 bases at V and 3 bases at J; junction bases unmatched: 4. CDR3 protein: CASSRDRDLNQPQHF. The CDR3 DNA reads as TGTGCCAGCAGCCGGGACAGGGACCTCAATCAGCCCCAGCATTTT.

The chain uses TRBV29-1 and TRBJ2-5; D possibly corresponds to TRBD2 (6 bases). The germline V gene encodes CDR1 SQVTM and CDR2 ANQGSEA. The CDR3 contains 15 residues. V was trimmed by 3 bases and J by 4 bases, leaving 18 bases between them. The DNA of the CDR3 is TGCAGCGTTGATATGTCGGGAGATTTAAGAGAGACCCAGTACTTC. Protein product: CSVDMSGDLRETQYF.

This clone showed up just a few times. This chain uses TRBV6-5 with TRBJ2-3; no clear D gene. The ends were cut back, 0 bases at V and 0 bases at J, with 4 bases in the middle. CDR3 length: 14 residues. CDR1 and CDR2 from the germline V gene are MNHEY and SVGAGI. The CDR3 loop reads CASSYSTSTDTQYF. The DNA of the CDR3 is TGTGCCAGCAGTTACTCGACTAGCACAGATACGCAGTATTTT.

This clone appeared many times. One junction end does not reproduce the germline sequence, and a read error may be involved. The genes are TRBV6-4 and TRBJ2-4; no reliable D call. The CDR3 is 15 amino acids. The germline gives CDR1 MRHNA, CDR2 SNTAGT. DNA for the CDR3: TGTGCCAGCAGTTACTCGACTGGGGCCAAAAACATTCAGTACTTC. This codes for CASSYSTGAKNIQYF.

The chain recombines TRBV4-1 with TRBJ1-5; possibly TRBD1 for D (5 bases). The CDR3 runs to 16 residues. In germline, CDR1 is MGHRA, CDR2 YSYEKL. V was cut by 4 bases and J by 1 base, with 14 bases left in between. The CDR3 region has the DNA TGCGCCAGCAGCCCCCGGAAAGGGGTGAGCAATCAGCCCCAGCATTTT. It codes for CASSPRKGVSNQPQHF.

J is TRBJ2-7 and V is TRBV6-5, with no clear D. This CDR3 comprises 12 residues. V was cut by 4 bases and J by 1 base, with 5 bases left in between. In germline, CDR1 is MNHEY, CDR2 SVGAGI. This chain's CDR3 is CASSSLSYEQYF. As DNA, the CDR3 is TGTGCCAGCAGTTCTTTATCCTACGAGCAGTACTTC.

CDR3: CSVEDDQGRDYEQYF. CDR3 bases: TGCAGCGTTGAAGATGATCAGGGCCGTGACTACGAGCAGTACTTC. The V gene is TRBV29-1, the J gene TRBJ2-7; tentatively, D is TRBD1 (5 bases). Trimming took 0 bases from V and 3 from J, leaving 15 bases between them. Germline V CDR1 and CDR2: SQVTM, ANQGSEA. CDR3 length: 15 amino acids.

This chain connects TRBV5-4 to TRBJ2-1; 7 positions agree with TRBD2. The V and J ends lost 10 bases and 4 bases, in that order; junction bases with no gene match: 5. This CDR3 has 12 amino acids. Germline V gene data show CDR1 as SGHNT and CDR2 as YYREEE (reference sequence). The DNA for the CDR3 is TGTGCCGTAGGGGACTATTACAATGAGCAGTTCTTC. It is translated as CAVGDYYNEQFF.

The V call is TRBV19, the J call TRBJ2-2, with 13 bases matching TRBD2. Germline V CDR1 and CDR2: LNHDA, SQIVND (reference sequence). The CDR3 contains 16 residues. V trimming: 1 base; J trimming: 5 bases; junction bases outside the gene matches: 1. CDR3 coding DNA: TGTGCCAGTAGTATAGGACTAGCGGGAGGTACCGGGGAGCTGTTTTTT. This gives the protein CASSIGLAGGTGELFF.

This chain links TRBV10-3 with TRBJ2-5, with 7 bases lining up with TRBD2. The CDR3 is 15 amino acids. V gave up 3 bases and J gave up 2 bases; unmatched junction bases: 6. Germline CDR1 ENHRY, CDR2 SYGVKD. In DNA, the CDR3 is TGTGCCATCAGTGATGTCGGGAGGAAACAAGAGACCCAGTACTTC. The encoded protein is CAISDVGRKQETQYF.

This clone rates as medium-sized (0.01 to 0.1%). V gene TRBV7-9 combines with J gene TRBJ2-5, with TRBD2 identical over 7 bases. The germline V gene has CDR1 SEHNR and CDR2 FQNEAQ (reference sequence). This CDR3 spans 17 amino acids. V lost 5 bases to trimming and J lost 4 bases; unmatched junction nucleotides: 16. CDR3 nucleotide sequence: TGTGCCAGCAGCCCACCTGTCGAGGCGGGAGTTGCAGAGACCCAGTACTTC. It encodes CASSPPVEAGVAETQYF.

This clone has at least ten counts. CDR3 DNA: TGTGCCAGCAGGGACACTAGCGGGAGGATCTCCTACGAGCAGTACTTC. Translation gives CASRDTSGRISYEQYF. The rearrangement uses TRBV2 and TRBJ2-7, with TRBD2 identical over 12 bases. The germline V gene has CDR1 SNHLY and CDR2 FYNNEI. The CDR3 sequence is 16 residues long. The J segment lost 0 bases and the V segment lost 6 bases, leaving 6 bases of the junction unmatched.

This clone was counted between two and nine times. The rearrangement links TRBV7-6 to TRBJ2-2, with D possibly being TRBD1 (5 bases). Germline CDR1 is SGHVS and CDR2 is FNYEAQ. V dropped 2 bases and J dropped 4 bases, with 20 bases sitting between them. The CDR3 extends over 18 amino acids. CDR3 DNA: TGTGCCAGCAGCTTACCCATCACAGGAATACGTTTCACCGGGGAGCTGTTTTTT. Amino acid sequence: CASSLPITGIRFTGELFF.

The CDR3 reads CASSSSGQGSYEQYF. CDR3 in DNA: TGTGCCAGCAGTTCTTCTGGCCAGGGATCCTACGAGCAGTACTTC. The V and J genes are TRBV7-1 and TRBJ2-7; tentative D call: TRBD1 (5 bases). TRBV7-1 is known as an ORF, though its function is uncertain. The CDR3 consists of 15 residues. V dropped 6 bases and J dropped 1 base, with 16 bases sitting between them.

V and J are TRBV7-9 and TRBJ1-5; TRBD1 might be the D (5 bases). This CDR3 spans 14 amino acids. The ends were cut back, 4 bases at V and 7 bases at J, with 14 bases in the middle. In germline, CDR1 is SEHNR, CDR2 FQNEAQ (reference sequence). For the CDR3, the DNA is TGTGCCAGCAGCTCGTCGGCAGGGAGCCAGCCCCAGCATTTT. It translates to CASSSSAGSQPQHF.

The J gene is TRBJ2-1, the V gene TRBV27; 7 nucleotides agree with TRBD2. Germline V CDR1 and CDR2: MNHEY, SMNVEV (reference sequence). The CDR3 loop spans 20 amino acids. With V trimmed by 3 bases and J by 7 bases, 24 bases remained unmatched. This CDR3 is CASSLVGPTEGLVGRNEQFF. CDR3 bases: TGTGCCAGCAGTTTGGTTGGCCCGACGGAAGGACTAGTGGGACGGAATGAGCAGTTCTTC.

The table lists this clone with a few counts. The chain has TRBV28 and TRBJ2-2; TRBD1 agrees at 7 bases. V lost 5 bases to trimming and J lost 2 bases; unmatched junction nucleotides: 5. There are 15 residues in the CDR3. Germline CDR1 and CDR2: MDHEN and SYDVKM. The chain's CDR3 is CASSLTGFNTGELFF. CDR3 bases: TGTGCCAGCAGTCTGACAGGGTTCAACACCGGGGAGCTGTTTTTT.

The chain carries TRBV7-3 and TRBJ1-1, with D perhaps TRBD1 (5 bases). CDR1 and CDR2 from the germline V gene are SGHTA and FQGTGA. With 4 bases removed from V and 5 bases from J, the gap between germline ends came to 11 bases. CDR3 length: 13 residues. This CDR3 is CASSSYGGTEAFF. CDR3 in DNA: TGTGCCAGCAGCTCATACGGGGGGACTGAAGCTTTCTTT.

Only one count was recorded for this clone. The chain joins TRBV9 to TRBJ2-1, with 8 positions matching TRBD2. CDR1 is SGDLS, CDR2 YYNGEE, per germline. V lost 4 bases to trimming and J lost 6 bases; unmatched junction nucleotides: 15. The CDR3 has 17 amino acids. The CDR3 DNA follows: TGTGCCAGCAGCCGAACCCCCGTAGCGGGAAGCCTCAATGAGCAGTTCTTC. Translated: CASSRTPVAGSLNEQFF.

The chain combines TRBV6-5 with TRBJ1-2; TRBD1 matches at 7 bases. Germline CDR1 reads MNHEY; CDR2 reads SVGAGI. With V trimmed by 0 bases and J by 7 bases, 5 bases remained unmatched. The CDR3 spans 14 residues. CDR3 nucleotides: TGTGCCAGCAGTTACTCAGGGGGCGCGGTTGGCTACACCTTC. Translated, it gives CASSYSGGAVGYTF.